This entry lists 19 T cell receptor beta chains sequenced from one sample in a study of T cell responses to AZD1222 COVID-19 vaccine. The table came from immunoSEQ multiplex PCR; TCRdb's copy has only in-frame clones and leaves some out. Of roughly 81,000 clones listed, over 70% were seen once; the top ten hold roughly 15%. The sample here was peripheral blood, taken on day 0 of AZD1222 vaccination. These receptors all stem from an adult in good health.

The CDR3, as DNA: TGTGCCAGTAGACAGGGGGCGTGGGAGACCCAGTACTTC. Protein: CASRQGAWETQYF. The J gene is TRBJ2-5, the V gene TRBV19; 9 bases match TRBD1. This CDR3 comprises 13 residues. Germline loops: CDR1 LNHDA, CDR2 SQIVND (reference sequence). Trimming removed 6 bases from V and 5 bases from J; junction bases left unmatched: 4. Variable domain in full (rest from reference TRBV19 and TRBJ2-5): DGGITQSPKYLFRKEGQNVTLSCEQNLNHDAMYWYRQDPGQGLRLIYYSQIVNDFQKGDIAEGYSVSREKKESFPLTVTSAQKNPTAFYLCASRQGAWETQYFGPGTRLLVL.

The V call is TRBV7-9, the J call TRBJ1-4; D perhaps matches TRBD1 (5 bases). The CDR3 has 14 amino acids. Trimming removed 1 base at V and 5 bases at J, with 8 bases between. Germline-derived CDR1 and CDR2 are SEHNR and FQNEAQ (reference sequence). The CDR3 region has the DNA TGTGCCAGCAGCTTAGGGGGGGTAAATGAAAAACTGTTTTTT. It codes for CASSLGGVNEKLFF.

The chain's CDR3 is CASNIPGQPSGEQFF. CDR3 sequence (DNA): TGTGCCAGCAACATACCGGGGCAGCCCTCGGGTGAGCAGTTCTTC. This rearrangement joins TRBV28 to TRBJ2-1; D is perhaps TRBD1 or TRBD2 (5 bases each). The germline V gene has CDR1 MDHEN and CDR2 SYDVKM. The V end lost 7 bases, the J end lost 9 bases, and 22 bases lay between the germline ends. CDR3 size: 15 residues.

The genes are TRBV5-1 and TRBJ1-3; no clear D. This CDR3 is built from 16 residues. CDR1 SGHRS and CDR2 YFSETQ come from the germline V gene. V was pared by 0 bases and J by 3 bases, with 13 bases between. CDR3 nucleotide sequence: TGCGCCAGCAGCTTGGGGTACAGCCGCGTTGGAAACACCATATATTTT. This sequence encodes CASSLGYSRVGNTIYF.

CDR3 bases: TGTGCCAGCTCTTCGGGAAGACAAGAGACCCAGTACTTC. It yields the protein CASSSGRQETQYF. The J gene is TRBJ2-5, the V gene TRBV18; TRBD2 might be the D (5 bases). The CDR3 length is 13 residues. The germline V gene has CDR1 KGHSH and CDR2 LQKENI. V was clipped by 6 bases and J by 2 bases, with 10 bases between them.

The rearrangement uses TRBV18 and TRBJ2-5; 8 bases map to TRBD1. The germline V gene has CDR1 KGHSH and CDR2 LQKENI. Trimming took 4 bases from V and 5 from J; bases not matched to a gene: 0. This CDR3 comprises 12 residues. CDR3 in amino acids: CASSRDRETQYF. Written as DNA, the CDR3 is TGTGCCAGCTCACGGGACAGGGAGACCCAGTACTTC.

V usage is TRBV4-2 and J usage is TRBJ2-3; the match to TRBD2 covers 11 bases. The CDR3 contains 17 residues. Germline CDR1 is LGHNA and CDR2 is YNFKEQ. Unmatched junction bases numbered 8, after V lost 3 bases and J lost 3 bases. CDR3 sequence reads: CASSQPTGTSGTDTQYF. CDR3 coding DNA: TGTGCCAGCAGCCAGCCAACCGGGACTAGCGGAACAGATACGCAGTATTTT.

The chain joins TRBV5-6 to TRBJ1-3; D not resolved. Trimming removed 1 base from V and 0 bases from J, with 17 bases in between. The CDR3 sequence is 18 residues long. The germline V gene has CDR1 SGHDT and CDR2 YYEEEE. The CDR3 sequence: CASSLLKSGGSSGNTIYF. The CDR3, as DNA: TGTGCCAGCAGCTTGTTAAAATCCGGCGGAAGCTCTGGAAACACCATATATTTT.

This clone occurred a few times. The chain carries TRBV5-4 and TRBJ1-2; 7 bases are a match to TRBD1. Looked up from germline, CDR1 is SGHNT and CDR2 is YYREEE (reference sequence). This CDR3 is 16 amino acids long. With 5 bases clipped from V and 2 bases from J, the junction kept 12 bases outside the gene matches. As DNA, the CDR3 is TGTGCCAGCAGAAAGTTTTATCAGGGACAGAACTATGGCTACACCTTC. Translation gives CASRKFYQGQNYGYTF.

The CDR3 sequence is CASSWTVNQLFF. CDR3 DNA sequence: TGTGCCAGCAGTTGGACAGTTAACCAACTGTTTTTT. The V and J genes are TRBV28 and TRBJ1-4; a weak D match, TRBD1 (6 bases). The CDR3 is made up of 12 amino acids. The germline V gene has CDR1 MDHEN and CDR2 SYDVKM. Trimming left V 4 bases short and J 12 bases short, with 12 bases between.

The V call is TRBV19, the J call TRBJ1-5; 9 bases line up with TRBD1. The CDR3 has 17 residues. The germline CDR1 and CDR2 sequences are LNHDA and SQIVND (reference sequence). The V gene end was trimmed by 3 bases and the J gene end by 4 bases; junction bases not matched to a gene: 10. CDR3 protein: CASSIGQGKVRNQPQHF. The CDR3 region has the DNA TGTGCCAGTAGTATCGGACAGGGGAAAGTACGGAATCAGCCCCAGCATTTT. Full variable domain (remainder filled in from reference TRBV19 and TRBJ1-5): DGGITQSPKYLFRKEGQNVTLSCEQNLNHDAMYWYRQDPGQGLRLIYYSQIVNDFQKGDIAEGYSVSREKKESFPLTVTSAQKNPTAFYLCASSIGQGKVRNQPQHFGDGTRLSIL.

J is TRBJ2-3 and V is TRBV5-4; the D gene is possibly TRBD1 (5 bases). CDR3 length equals 14 residues. Germline lookup yields CDR1 SGHNT and CDR2 YYREEE (reference sequence). V gave up 5 bases and J gave up 8 bases, with 18 bases separating them. CDR3 sequence reads: CASRQDGPGSTQYF. The CDR3 DNA is TGTGCCAGCAGACAGGACGGGCCTGGGTCTACGCAGTATTTT.

The rearrangement links TRBV7-2 to TRBJ2-3; the match to TRBD2 covers 8 bases. Germline CDR1 is SGHTA and CDR2 is FQGNSA. There are 15 residues in the CDR3. With V trimmed by 1 base and J by 3 bases, 3 bases remained unmatched. DNA for the CDR3: TGTGCCAGCAGCTTAGACGGCGGGAGGACAGATACGCAGTATTTT. Protein sequence: CASSLDGGRTDTQYF.

The chain recombines TRBV2 with TRBJ2-7; 7 nucleotides align to TRBD1. V gave up 9 bases and J gave up 1 base; unmatched junction bases: 3. Germline loops: CDR1 SNHLY, CDR2 FYNNEI. The CDR3 is 12 amino acids. The CDR3 reads CASTGESYEQYF. Here the CDR3 DNA reads TGTGCCAGTACAGGGGAGTCCTACGAGCAGTACTTC.

The chain is built from TRBV7-9 and TRBJ1-1; 9 bases fit TRBD1. Germline V gene lookup returns CDR1 SEHNR and CDR2 FQNEAQ (reference sequence). Trimming removed 7 bases from V and 6 bases from J; junction bases left unmatched: 9. The CDR3 length is 14 residues. CDR3 residues: CASIRTGALSEAFF. In DNA form, the CDR3 reads TGTGCCAGCATCCGGACAGGGGCACTGTCTGAAGCTTTCTTT.

The V and J genes are TRBV28 and TRBJ1-5; 8 nucleotides align to TRBD1. The CDR3 has 15 amino acids. Germline-derived CDR1 and CDR2 are MDHEN and SYDVKM. The ends lost 5 bases at V and 2 bases at J; junction bases unmatched: 5. The DNA for the CDR3 is TGTGCCAGCAGTCCTGGGACAGGCGGCAATCAGCCCCAGCATTTT. This encodes CASSPGTGGNQPQHF.

The chain employs TRBV3-1 (or the pseudogene TRBV3-2) and TRBJ2-1, with D possibly matching TRBD2 (6 bases). The germline gives CDR1 LGHDT, CDR2 YNNKEL (reference sequence). V shed 1 base and J shed 7 bases, with 8 bases lying between them. The CDR3 runs to 13 residues. Written as DNA, the CDR3 is TGTGCCAGCAGCCAAGGTCTAGCGAATGAGCAGTTCTTC. Protein sequence: CASSQGLANEQFF.

The CDR3, as DNA: TGTGCCATCGCTTACAGGGTCGGCTATGGCTACACCTTC. The encoded protein is CAIAYRVGYGYTF. The rearrangement uses TRBV19 and TRBJ1-2, with D possibly TRBD1 on 6 matching bases. V was trimmed by 10 bases and J by 4 bases, leaving 16 bases between them. This CDR3 is 13 amino acids long. Germline loops: CDR1 LNHDA, CDR2 SQIVND (reference sequence).

V is TRBV6-5 and J is TRBJ2-7, with D possibly TRBD2 on 6 matching bases. The CDR3 spans 13 residues. The germline CDR1 and CDR2 sequences are MNHEY and SVGAGI. Trimming removed 8 bases from V and 2 bases from J, with 13 bases in between. The CDR3 sequence: CASFSGLTYEQYF. The CDR3 nucleotides read TGTGCCAGCTTTAGCGGATTAACCTACGAGCAGTACTTC.